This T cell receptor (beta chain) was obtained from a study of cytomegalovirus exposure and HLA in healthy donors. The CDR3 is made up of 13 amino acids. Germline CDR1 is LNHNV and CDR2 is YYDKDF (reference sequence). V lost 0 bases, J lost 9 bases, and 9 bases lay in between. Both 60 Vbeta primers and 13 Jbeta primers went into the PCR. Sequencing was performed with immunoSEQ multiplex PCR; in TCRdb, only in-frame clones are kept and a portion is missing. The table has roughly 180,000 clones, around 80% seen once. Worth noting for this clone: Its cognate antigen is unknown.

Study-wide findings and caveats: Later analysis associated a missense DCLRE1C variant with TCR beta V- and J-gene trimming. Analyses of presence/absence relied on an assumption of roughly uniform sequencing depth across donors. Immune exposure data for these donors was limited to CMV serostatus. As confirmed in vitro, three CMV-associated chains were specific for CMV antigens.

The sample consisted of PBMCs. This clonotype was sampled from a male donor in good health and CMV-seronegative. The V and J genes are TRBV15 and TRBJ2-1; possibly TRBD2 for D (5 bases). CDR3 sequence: CATSRELGSEQFF. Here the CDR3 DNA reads TGTGCCACCAGCAGAGAACTAGGGAGTGAGCAGTTCTTC.